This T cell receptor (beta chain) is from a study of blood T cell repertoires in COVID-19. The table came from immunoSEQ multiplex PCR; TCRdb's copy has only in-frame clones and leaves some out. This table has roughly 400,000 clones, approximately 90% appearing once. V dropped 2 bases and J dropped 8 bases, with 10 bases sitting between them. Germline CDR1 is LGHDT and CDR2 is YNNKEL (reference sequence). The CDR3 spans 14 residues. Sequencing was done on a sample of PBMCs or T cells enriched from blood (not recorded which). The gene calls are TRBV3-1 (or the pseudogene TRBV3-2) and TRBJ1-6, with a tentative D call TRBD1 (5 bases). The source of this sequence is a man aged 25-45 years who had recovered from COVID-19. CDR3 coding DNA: TGTGCCAGCAGCCAACGGGGAGGGGATTCACCCCTCCACTTT. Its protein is CASSQRGGDSPLHF.